A single sample is the source of the 17 T cell receptor beta chains below, sequenced in a study of blood T cell repertoires in COVID-19. Profiling relied on immunoSEQ multiplex PCR, and the TCRdb table lists in-frame clones only, not all of them. The top ten clones hold under 65% of a sample with 30,000 to 35,000 clones, more than 75% of them seen once. The sequenced sample was peripheral blood. These receptors were obtained from a man between 65 and 85 years old with acute or convalescent COVID-19.

The CDR3 spells CATTHSQGDRSTGELFF. The CDR3 region has the DNA TGTGCCACCACCCATAGTCAGGGGGATAGAAGCACCGGGGAGCTGTTTTTT. The rearrangement joins TRBV24-1 to TRBJ2-2; 7 bases are a match to TRBD1. Germline CDR1 is KGHDR and CDR2 is SFDVKD. Unmatched junction bases numbered 15, after V lost 8 bases and J lost 4 bases. The CDR3 sequence is 17 residues long.

This clone was seen a handful of times. The chain has TRBV15 and TRBJ2-3; 12 nucleotides align to TRBD2. CDR1 and CDR2 from the germline V gene are LNHNV and YYDKDF (reference sequence). The length of the CDR3 is 16 residues. With V trimmed by 4 bases and J by 8 bases, 10 bases remained unmatched. CDR3: CATSTLSSGRAPTQYF. The CDR3 coding sequence is TGTGCCACCAGCACCTTATCTAGCGGGAGGGCCCCTACGCAGTATTTT.

The chain combines TRBV5-1 with TRBJ2-3, with 7 bases that match TRBD2. After removal of 2 bases from V and 0 bases from J, the junction contained 3 bases not matched to a gene. The germline CDR1 and CDR2 sequences are SGHRS and YFSETQ. The CDR3 has 15 amino acids. DNA for the CDR3: TGCGCCAGCAGCTTCAGCGGGATGAGCACAGATACGCAGTATTTT. Residues: CASSFSGMSTDTQYF.

This chain connects TRBV2 to TRBJ2-5, with D unclear. The CDR3 length is 13 residues. Germline V gene sequence: CDR1 SNHLY, CDR2 FYNNEI. V was cut by 6 bases and J by 2 bases, with 10 bases left in between. CDR3 sequence: CASRGSVQETQYF. The CDR3, as DNA: TGTGCCAGCAGGGGCTCAGTACAAGAGACCCAGTACTTC.

The rearrangement joins TRBV30 to TRBJ2-2; 9 positions match TRBD2. Germline values: CDR1 GTSNPN, CDR2 SVGIG (reference sequence). The length of the CDR3 is 14 residues. With V trimmed by 4 bases and J by 4 bases, 4 bases remained unmatched. The chain's CDR3 is CAWTGLASTGELFF. The CDR3 DNA is TGTGCCTGGACGGGACTAGCAAGCACCGGGGAGCTGTTTTTT.

The chain carries TRBV7-2 and TRBJ2-7; a possible D gene is TRBD1 (5 bases). Germline V gene data show CDR1 as SGHTA and CDR2 as FQGNSA. The V end was cut by 2 bases, the J end by 4 bases, with 15 bases between. This CDR3 is 15 amino acids long. The CDR3 region has the DNA TGTGCCAGCAGCTTAAGGAGCGTAGGGGCGTACGAGCAGTACTTC. It translates to CASSLRSVGAYEQYF.

By its share, this clone is medium-sized. This chain links TRBV7-9 with TRBJ2-5; 11 bases are shared with TRBD2. The germline gives CDR1 SEHNR, CDR2 FQNEAQ (reference sequence). Unmatched junction bases numbered 9, after V lost 1 base and J lost 5 bases. This CDR3 comprises 17 residues. The CDR3 DNA follows: TGTGCCAGCAGCTTAGGGATAGCGGGGGGGCCTGAGGAGACCCAGTACTTC. Encoded protein: CASSLGIAGGPEETQYF.

The J gene is TRBJ2-1, the V gene TRBV6-5, with 9 bases lining up with TRBD1. The V segment lost 7 bases and the J segment 1 base; nucleotides outside the gene matches: 5. This CDR3 has 15 amino acids. The germline V gene encodes CDR1 MNHEY and CDR2 SVGAGI. In DNA form, the CDR3 reads TGTGCCAGCATGAGGGACAGGGAATCCTACAATGAGCAGTTCTTC. Amino acid sequence: CASMRDRESYNEQFF.

The gene calls are TRBV19 and TRBJ2-3; TRBD2 matches 7 bases. V was clipped by 1 base and J by 4 bases; unmatched bases: 2. CDR1 LNHDA and CDR2 SQIVND come from the germline V gene (reference sequence). This CDR3 is 14 amino acids long. The CDR3 loop is CASSIAGGADTQYF. The CDR3 DNA is TGTGCCAGTAGTATAGCGGGGGGTGCAGATACGCAGTATTTT.

The CDR3 is CASSVAADISEKLFF. The CDR3 coding sequence is TGTGCCAGCAGCGTAGCGGCGGACATTAGTGAAAAACTGTTTTTT. V gene TRBV9 combines with J gene TRBJ1-4, with D perhaps matching TRBD1 (5 bases). V lost 0 bases, J lost 7 bases, and 13 bases lay in between. The CDR3 sequence is 15 residues long. CDR1 and CDR2 from the germline V gene are SGDLS and YYNGEE.

The gene calls are TRBV3-1 (or the pseudogene TRBV3-2) and TRBJ2-5; 10 bases are shared with TRBD2. Unmatched junction bases numbered 4, after V lost 5 bases and J lost 1 base. The CDR3 contains 15 residues. Germline lookup yields CDR1 LGHDT and CDR2 YNNKEL (reference sequence). In DNA form, the CDR3 reads TGTGCCAGCAGCTATATAGCGGGGGGCCAAGAGACCCAGTACTTC. Translation gives CASSYIAGGQETQYF.

The V and J genes are TRBV28 and TRBJ1-1; D remains ambiguous. The germline gives CDR1 MDHEN, CDR2 SYDVKM. The length of the CDR3 is 12 residues. V was pared by 2 bases and J by 6 bases, with 7 bases between. The CDR3 sequence is CASSLGVPEAFF. Written as DNA, the CDR3 is TGTGCCAGCAGTTTAGGAGTCCCTGAAGCTTTCTTT.

As to this clone: At one of its ends the junction is not consistent with the germline gene, which may arise from a read error. The CDR3 loop is CASRASGNSGELFF. CDR3 sequence (DNA): TGTGCCAGCAGGGCTAGCGGGAACAGCGGGGAGCTGTTTTTT. The chain links TRBV6-5 to TRBJ2-2, with 9 bases fitting TRBD2. CDR3 length equals 14 residues. Germline V gene data show CDR1 as MNHEY and CDR2 as SVGAGI.

The chain links TRBV19 to TRBJ1-4, with D unresolved. Trimming stripped 1 base from V and 8 bases from J, with 20 bases between. Germline lookup yields CDR1 LNHDA and CDR2 SQIVND (reference sequence). The CDR3 loop spans 17 amino acids. CDR3 coding DNA: TGTGCCAGTAGTATAGGTTGGGGAACAGCGGAGGCGGAAAAACTGTTTTTT. This translates into CASSIGWGTAEAEKLFF.

CDR3 sequence (DNA): TGTGCCAGCAGTTTCTGGACAAGCTCTGGGGCCAACGTCCTGACTTTC. It codes for CASSFWTSSGANVLTF. The chain combines TRBV27 with TRBJ2-6; maybe TRBD1 (5 bases). The ends were cut back, 3 bases at V and 0 bases at J, with 9 bases in the middle. Per the germline V gene, CDR1 is MNHEY and CDR2 is SMNVEV (reference sequence). This CDR3 spans 16 amino acids.

The chain uses TRBV5-8 and TRBJ2-1; maybe TRBD2 (5 bases). CDR3 length: 15 residues. Germline CDR1 reads SGHTS; CDR2 reads YDEGEE. Trimming pared 4 bases from V and 0 bases from J, leaving 11 bases between. CDR3 protein: CASSPDWSSYNEQFF. The CDR3 DNA is TGTGCCAGCAGCCCGGACTGGAGCTCCTACAATGAGCAGTTCTTC.

J is TRBJ2-1 and V is TRBV7-9, with TRBD2 matching over 15 bases. Germline loops: CDR1 SEHNR, CDR2 FQNEAQ (reference sequence). The CDR3 sequence is 16 residues long. V lost 5 bases to trimming and J lost 9 bases; unmatched junction nucleotides: 8. In DNA form, the CDR3 reads TGTGCCAGCAGCGAGGGACTAGCGGGAGGAGTAGGTGAGCAGTTCTTC. Translation gives CASSEGLAGGVGEQFF.